What follows are 28 T cell receptor beta chains derived from one specimen sequenced in a study of tumor and adjacent non-tumor tissue in lung cancer. This sample's RNA came from whole unsorted tissue. A modified ARM-PCR protocol with three rounds of nested PCR amplified TCRbeta. TCRdb itself ran the multiplex PCR reads through MiXCR, one entry per CDR3 protein. The table records about 79,000 distinct CDR3 sequences, approximately 72% of them present only once. What was sequenced was lung tumor tissue. Receptor source: a woman aged 40 to 49 with non-small cell lung cancer.

Comment on this clonotype: A junction end diverges from the germline sequence, so it may reflect a read error. The V and J genes are TRBV19 and TRBJ2-1; 7 bases line up with TRBD1. CDR3 length equals 15 residues. From germline, CDR1 is LNHDA and CDR2 SQIVND (reference sequence). The DNA for the CDR3 is TGTGTCAGTAGTCCCGGTCAGGGGGTCTACCATGAGCAGTTCTTC. Translation gives CVSSPGQGVYHEQFF. Full variable domain (missing parts from reference TRBV19 and TRBJ2-1): DGGITQSPKYLFRKEGQNVTLSCEQNLNHDAMYWYRQDPGQGLRLIYYSQIVNDFQKGDIAEGYSVSREKKESFPLTVTSAQKNPTAFYLCVSSPGQGVYHEQFFGPGTRLTVL.

As to this clonotype: The junction and the germline gene differ at one end; a read error may be behind it. The chain uses TRBV11-2 and TRBJ2-7, with D possibly being TRBD1 (5 bases). The CDR3 sequence is 17 residues long. CDR1 is SGHAT and CDR2 is FQNNGV in the germline V gene. In DNA, the CDR3 is TGTGTCAGCAGCTTATCTTCGGCAGGGTTGGATTCCTACGAGCAGTACTTC. Translating gives CVSSLSSAGLDSYEQYF.

As for this clonotype: The conserved phenylalanine or tryptophan normally closing the CDR3 is absent here, so this likely arose from a read error. The chain recombines TRBV29-1 with TRBJ2-7, with D maybe TRBD2 (5 bases). CDR1 and CDR2 from the germline V gene are SQVTM and ANQGSEA. This CDR3 comprises 13 residues. CDR3 nucleotides: TGTAGCGTTATCGACATGGGGTCTTTTAAGCAGTACATC. It specifies CSVIDMGSFKQYI.

Concerning this clonotype itself: The CDR3 ends on some other residue instead of the conserved phenylalanine or tryptophan, so this is likely a read error. J is TRBJ2-2 and V is TRBV7-9, with 7 bases matching TRBD2. V dropped 6 bases and J dropped 4; count of bases not matched to a gene: 11. CDR1 and CDR2 (germline): SEHNR, FQNEAQ (reference sequence). The CDR3 is 16 residues long. CDR3 region: CASRASARGSTGELFI. CDR3 nucleotide sequence: TGTGCCAGCAGGGCTTCGGCGCGGGGGAGCACCGGGGAGCTGTTTATT.

This clonotype was counted a few times. CDR3 protein: CATSGTGPNEQFF. CDR3 bases: TGCGCCACCTCCGGGACAGGGCCCAATGAGCAGTTCTTC. The chain carries TRBV10-2 and TRBJ2-1, with TRBD1 matching 9 bases. The germline V gene has CDR1 WSHSY and CDR2 SAAADI. V lost 10 bases, J lost 6 bases, and 7 bases stayed unmatched. CDR3 length: 13 residues.

The chain links TRBV11-2 to TRBJ2-5; TRBD1 is a possible D gene (5 bases). V lost 7 bases, J lost 14 bases, and 26 bases lay in between. Germline V gives CDR1 SGHAT, CDR2 FQNNGV. The CDR3 spans 14 residues. CDR3 sequence: CASTSGAFQETYYF. The CDR3 DNA reads TGTGCCAGCACCTCTGGGGCCTTCCAAGAGACCTACTACTTC.

In the case of this clonotype: The germline gene is not matched at one end of the junction; a read error may be the cause. This chain links TRBV11-2 with TRBJ1-2; D may be TRBD1 (6 bases). CDR3 length: 15 residues. Looked up from germline, CDR1 is SGHAT and CDR2 is FQNNGV. In nucleotides, the CDR3 is TGTGCCAGCAGCCAGACAAACAGGGTTAACTATAGCTCCACATTC. It translates to CASSQTNRVNYSSTF.

Note on this clonotype: Relative to the germline gene, one junction end is altered; a read error may explain this. This chain uses TRBV10-3 with TRBJ2-1; 7 bases agree with TRBD1. The CDR3 length is 15 residues. The germline V gene has CDR1 ENHRY and CDR2 SYGVKD. As DNA, the CDR3 is TGTCCCATCAGTACAGGGGACAGTCCTAACAATGAGCAGTTCTTC. Its translation: CPISTGDSPNNEQFF.

Turning to this clonotype: With a much larger clone just one base away, this may be a read error. This rearrangement joins TRBV28 to TRBJ2-4; tentatively, D is TRBD1 or TRBD2 (7 bases each). CDR3 length equals 15 residues. Germline-derived CDR1 and CDR2 are MDHEN and SYDVKM. The CDR3: CASSPGGVAKNTQYF. The DNA of the CDR3 is TGTGCCAGCAGCCCAGGGGGGGTAGCCAAAAACACTCAGTACTTC. Full variable domain (remainder filled in from reference TRBV28 and TRBJ2-4): DVKVTQSSRYLVKRTGEKVFLECVQDMDHENMFWYRQDPGLGLRLIYFSYDVKMKEKGDIPEGYSVSREKKERFSLILESASTNQTSMYLCASSPGGVAKNTQYFGAGTRLSVL.

Regarding this clonotype: This may be a read error, as it is one base from a much larger clone. V and J are TRBV5-1 and TRBJ2-6; 9 bases match TRBD2. Germline-derived CDR1 and CDR2 are SGHRS and YFSETQ. The CDR3 runs to 18 residues. The CDR3 sequence is CASSLVSGLASGANVLSF. For the CDR3, the DNA is TGCGCCAGCAGCTTGGTTTCGGGACTAGCCTCTGGGGCCAACGTCCTGAGTTTC.

On this clonotype: Its ends do not fully match the called genes, so a read error is possible. The V gene is TRBV5-1, the J gene TRBJ2-3; D could derive from TRBD1 or TRBD2 (7 bases each). The CDR3 has 17 residues. The germline V gene has CDR1 SGHRS and CDR2 YFSETQ. CDR3 amino acids: CASSLVTSRGGEDTQYF. In nucleotides, the CDR3 is TGCGCCAGCAGCTTGGTAACTAGCAGGGGGGGAGAAGATACACAGTATTTT.

About this clonotype: This sequence may be a read error, since a much larger clone differs from it by one base. This chain links TRBV7-9 with TRBJ2-7; D could derive from TRBD1 or TRBD2 (5 bases each). CDR3 length equals 13 residues. Germline lookup yields CDR1 SEHNR and CDR2 FQNEAQ (reference sequence). V lost 11 bases, J lost 5 bases, and 19 bases lay in between. CDR3: CAFDTRDPDEQYF. CDR3 DNA sequence: TGTGCCTTCGACACCCGGGACCCGGACGAGCAGTACTTC.

Turning to this clonotype: Germline is not matched at one junction end, which may reflect a read error. The chain has TRBV13 and TRBJ1-5; maybe TRBD1 (6 bases). The CDR3 totals 15 residues. Looked up from germline, CDR1 is PRHDT and CDR2 is FYEKMQ (reference sequence). CDR3 region: CGSGRGGGYNQPQHF. The CDR3 DNA is TGTGGCAGCGGCAGAGGGGGGGGTTACAATCAGCCCCAGCATTTT.

Comments on this clonotype: The CDR3 does not close with the conserved phenylalanine or tryptophan, likely indicating a read error. The V and J genes are TRBV11-2 and TRBJ2-1, with 9 bases aligning to TRBD2. Germline values: CDR1 SGHAT, CDR2 FQNNGV. The CDR3 is 15 amino acids. The CDR3 DNA reads TGTGTCAGCAGCTTAGATCACAGCGGGGGGATTGAGCAGTTCACC. Its protein product is CVSSLDHSGGIEQFT.

This clonotype was observed a single time. The junction differs from germline at one of its ends, possibly a read error. The gene calls are TRBV4-2 and TRBJ2-1, with a weak D call TRBD2 (5 bases). Germline assignment: CDR1 LGHNA and CDR2 YNFKEQ. The length of the CDR3 is 16 residues. CDR3 nucleotides: TGTACCAGCAGTCAAGATTTCAGAGGACTCTTCAATGAGCAGTTCTTC. Translating gives CTSSQDFRGLFNEQFF.

This clonotype has only a few counts. The genes are TRBV5-6 and TRBJ1-1, with D possibly being TRBD1 (5 bases). Germline CDR1 reads SGHDT; CDR2 reads YYEEEE. V was cut by 6 bases and J by 2 bases, with 14 bases left in between. This CDR3 has 14 residues. Here the CDR3 reads CASNYGAGNTEAFF. The CDR3 region has the DNA TGTGCCAGCAACTACGGGGCAGGCAACACTGAAGCTTTCTTT.

Concerning this clonotype itself: One end of the junction varies from germline; a read error may be responsible. This sequence joins TRBV6-5 and TRBJ2-7; 7 nucleotides agree with TRBD1. This CDR3 spans 13 amino acids. Germline V gene lookup returns CDR1 MNHEY and CDR2 SVGAGI. As DNA, the CDR3 is TGCGCCAGAAGAGGACAGGCTTGGGACGAGCAGTACTTC. Protein product: CARRGQAWDEQYF.

On this clonotype itself: One base away lies a much larger clone, so this may be a sequencing read error. This sequence joins TRBV30 and TRBJ2-5; tentative D call: TRBD2 (5 bases). Germline CDR1 GTSNPN, CDR2 SVGIG (reference sequence). The CDR3 extends over 13 amino acids. The DNA for the CDR3 is TGTGCCTGGAGTGTCGGGAACCAAGGGACCCAGTACTTC. This translates into CAWSVGNQGTQYF. The whole variable domain, filled in from reference TRBV30 and TRBJ2-5, reads SQTIHQWPATLVQPVGSPLSLECTVEGTSNPNLYWYRQAAGRGLQLLFYSVGIGQISSEVPQNLSASRPQDRQFILSSKKLLLSDSGFYLCAWSVGNQGTQYFGPGTRLLVL.

This clonotype was found a few times. At one end the junction does not follow the germline gene, possibly because of a read error. The rearrangement uses TRBV4-1 and TRBJ2-3, with D possibly matching TRBD1 (5 bases). Germline V gene lookup returns CDR1 MGHRA and CDR2 YSYEKL. There are 15 residues in the CDR3. CDR3 amino acids: CASSPVRSITGTQYF. DNA for the CDR3: TGCGCCAGCAGCCCCGTCCGGTCAATCACAGGTACGCAGTATTTT.

This clonotype was detected only a few times. A much more abundant neighbour one base away suggests this may be a read error. The rearrangement links TRBV6-5 to TRBJ1-1; 10 bases line up with TRBD1. The trim removed 2 bases at V and 9 bases at J, leaving 9 bases unmatched. From germline, CDR1 is MNHEY and CDR2 SVGAGI. CDR3 length: 15 residues. CDR3 in amino acids: CASSYLTGTGDQAFF. The CDR3 region has the DNA TGTGCCAGCAGTTACCTCACTGGGACAGGGGACCAAGCTTTCTTT.

The V call is TRBV6-6, the J call TRBJ2-3; D unresolved. V lost 5 bases to trimming and J lost 15 bases, with 18 bases between them. Looked up from germline, CDR1 is MNHNY and CDR2 is SVGAGI (reference sequence). CDR3 length: 12 amino acids. DNA for the CDR3: TGTGCCAGCAGTCCTCAGGCCGATATGCAATATTTT. Its translation: CASSPQADMQYF.

Remarks on this clonotype: Compared with germline, one end of the junction differs, possibly owing to a read error. The J gene is TRBJ1-5, the V gene TRBV6-5; 7 bases fit TRBD1. The CDR3 totals 12 residues. Germline V CDR1 and CDR2: MNHEY, SVGAGI. This CDR3 is CTSSYPGQPQHF. The DNA of the CDR3 is TGTACCAGCAGTTATCCGGGACAGCCCCAACATTTT.

J is TRBJ2-7 and V is TRBV11-2; TRBD1 agrees at 11 bases. The CDR3 is 14 residues long. Looked up from germline, CDR1 is SGHAT and CDR2 is FQNNGV. V trimming: 7 bases; J trimming: 5 bases; junction bases outside the gene matches: 7. CDR3 nucleotide sequence: TGTGCCAGCATCTTCGGACAGGGGGCGAACGAGCAGTACTTC. Protein: CASIFGQGANEQYF.

Comment on this clonotype: One end of the junction is discordant with germline, which a read error may explain. This chain connects TRBV6-5 to TRBJ2-1; D tentatively fits TRBD1 or TRBD2 (5 bases each). Germline V gene lookup returns CDR1 MNHEY and CDR2 SVGAGI. CDR3 length: 14 amino acids. Here the CDR3 reads CVSRGDGNYNKQFF. Written as DNA, the CDR3 is TGTGTCAGCAGAGGGGACGGAAACTACAATAAGCAGTTCTTC.

A remark on this clonotype: One end of the junction fails to match germline, which may point to a read error. This chain uses TRBV28 with TRBJ1-5; D remains unclear. The germline gives CDR1 MDHEN, CDR2 SYDVKM. The CDR3 runs to 15 residues. The CDR3 bases are TGTGCCAGCAGCCCAGACACCACTAGCAATCAGCCCCAACATTTT. Translation gives CASSPDTTSNQPQHF.

The chain's CDR3 is CASGTVTGGTEKYF. The CDR3 region has the DNA TGTGCCAGCGGGACAGTAACGGGTGGCACGGAGAAGTACTTC. The rearrangement joins TRBV11-3 to TRBJ2-7; 7 bases agree with TRBD1. Trimming cost V 8 bases and J 11 bases; bases outside gene matches: 18. The CDR3 has 14 amino acids. Germline V gene data show CDR1 as SGHNT and CDR2 as YENEEA.

This chain links TRBV11-2 with TRBJ2-7; the match to TRBD2 covers 14 bases. The germline CDR1 and CDR2 sequences are SGHAT and FQNNGV. CDR3 length: 16 residues. The CDR3 loop is CVSTLTSGGGGYEQYF. CDR3 nucleotide sequence: TGTGTAAGCACCTTGACTAGCGGGGGGGGGGGCTACGAGCAGTACTTC.

This chain's CDR3 is CSANRQGSYNEQYF. CDR3 coding DNA: TGCAGCGCAAACAGACAGGGCTCCTATAATGAGCAGTACTTC. The J gene is TRBJ2-1, the V gene TRBV29-1, with 7 bases aligning to TRBD1. The J call is in doubt because the DNA end fits TRBJ2-7 better. The germline V gene encodes CDR1 SQVTM and CDR2 ANQGSEA. This CDR3 is built from 14 residues.